This T cell receptor beta chain was retrieved from a study of T cells expressing NK-cell markers. TCRdb re-called the 5' RACE reads; one entry per CDR3 protein, DNA not given. This table holds fewer than 550,000 distinct CDR3 sequences. This CDR3 has 15 residues. Germline values: CDR1 MNHNS, CDR2 SASEGT. The source is a woman aged 45 to 65 in good health. The sequencing sample was made of blood T cells: a sorted CD56 or NKG2C T cell subset, CD4+ or CD8+ T cells, or bulk PBMC T cells (not recorded which). The chain carries TRBV6-1 and TRBJ2-7; TCRdb reports TRBD1, a call that lacks DNA to check it against. The CDR3 loop reads CASSLTGTGRYEQYF.